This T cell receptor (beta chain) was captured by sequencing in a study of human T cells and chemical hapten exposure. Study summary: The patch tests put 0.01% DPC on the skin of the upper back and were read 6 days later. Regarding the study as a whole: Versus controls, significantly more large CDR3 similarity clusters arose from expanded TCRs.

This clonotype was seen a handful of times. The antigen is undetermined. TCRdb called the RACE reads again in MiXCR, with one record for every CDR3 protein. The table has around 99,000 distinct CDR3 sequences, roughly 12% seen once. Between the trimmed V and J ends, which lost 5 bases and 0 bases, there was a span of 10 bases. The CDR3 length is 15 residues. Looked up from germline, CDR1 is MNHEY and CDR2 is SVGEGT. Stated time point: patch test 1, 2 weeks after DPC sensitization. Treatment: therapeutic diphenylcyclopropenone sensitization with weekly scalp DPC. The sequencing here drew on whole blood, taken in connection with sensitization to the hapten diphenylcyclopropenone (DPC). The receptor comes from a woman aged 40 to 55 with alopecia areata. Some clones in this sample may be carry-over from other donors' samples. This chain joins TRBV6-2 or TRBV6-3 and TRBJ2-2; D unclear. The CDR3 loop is CASSATSANTGELFF. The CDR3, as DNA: TGTGCCAGCAGTGCTACGTCAGCGAACACCGGGGAGCTGTTTTTT.